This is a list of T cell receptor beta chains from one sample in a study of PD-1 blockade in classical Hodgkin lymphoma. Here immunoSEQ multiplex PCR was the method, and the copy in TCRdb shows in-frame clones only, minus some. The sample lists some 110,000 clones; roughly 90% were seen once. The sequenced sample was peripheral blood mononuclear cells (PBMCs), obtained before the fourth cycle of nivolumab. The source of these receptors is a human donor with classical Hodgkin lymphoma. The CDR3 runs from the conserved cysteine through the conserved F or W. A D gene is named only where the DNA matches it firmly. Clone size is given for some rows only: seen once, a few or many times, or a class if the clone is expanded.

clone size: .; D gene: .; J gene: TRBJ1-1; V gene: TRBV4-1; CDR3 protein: CASSQVAGRDTEAFF; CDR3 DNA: TGCGCCAGCAGCCAAGTAGCAGGGAGGGACACTGAAGCTTTCTTT
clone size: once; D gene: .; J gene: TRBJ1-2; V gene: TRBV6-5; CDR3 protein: CASSPLRTENYGYTF; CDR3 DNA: TGTGCCAGCAGTCCCTTGCGGACAGAAAACTATGGCTACACCTTC
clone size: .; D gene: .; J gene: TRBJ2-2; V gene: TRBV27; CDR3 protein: CASSLSGTLTSGELFF; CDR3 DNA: TGTGCCAGCAGTTTATCGGGGACACTCACGTCCGGGGAGCTGTTTTTT
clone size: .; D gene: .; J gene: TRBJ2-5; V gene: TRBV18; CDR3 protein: CASSQGQSETQYF; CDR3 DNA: TGTGCCAGCTCACAGGGACAATCCGAGACCCAGTACTTC
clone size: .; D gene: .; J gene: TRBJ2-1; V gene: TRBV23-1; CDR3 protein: CASSQSPRASSYNEQFF; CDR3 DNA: TGCGCCAGCAGTCAATCCCCCCGGGCAAGCTCCTACAATGAGCAGTTCTTC
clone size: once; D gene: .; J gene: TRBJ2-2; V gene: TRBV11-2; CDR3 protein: CASSLSKQGWIGELFF; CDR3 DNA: TGTGCCAGCAGCTTATCCAAGCAGGGGTGGATCGGGGAGCTGTTTTTT
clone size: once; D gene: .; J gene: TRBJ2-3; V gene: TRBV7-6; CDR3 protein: CASSLEGATDTQYF; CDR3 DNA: TGTGCCAGCAGCTTAGAAGGAGCCACAGATACGCAGTATTTT
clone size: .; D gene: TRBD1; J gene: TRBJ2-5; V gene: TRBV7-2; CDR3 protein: CASSPPGGPQETQYF; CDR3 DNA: TGTGCCAGCAGCCCCCCAGGGGGTCCCCAAGAGACCCAGTACTTC
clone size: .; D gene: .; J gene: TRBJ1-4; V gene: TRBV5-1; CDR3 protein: CASSPGRIATNEKLFF; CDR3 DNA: TGCGCCAGCAGCCCGGGACGGATAGCAACTAATGAAAAACTGTTTTTT
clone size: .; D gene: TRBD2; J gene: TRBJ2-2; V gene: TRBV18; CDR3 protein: CASSPGSGRTNTGELFF; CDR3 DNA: TGTGCCAGCTCACCCGGGAGCGGGAGGACGAACACCGGGGAGCTGTTTTTT
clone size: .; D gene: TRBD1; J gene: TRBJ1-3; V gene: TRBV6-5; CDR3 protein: CASRTPGQGNTIYF; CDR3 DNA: TGTGCCAGCAGAACGCCGGGACAGGGAAACACCATATATTTT
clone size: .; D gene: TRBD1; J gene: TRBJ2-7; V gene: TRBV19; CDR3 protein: CASAPGQGAYEQYF; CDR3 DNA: TGTGCCAGCGCTCCGGGACAGGGGGCCTACGAGCAGTACTTC
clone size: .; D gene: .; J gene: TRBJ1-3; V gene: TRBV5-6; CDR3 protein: CASIKQGSSGNTIYF; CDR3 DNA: TGTGCCAGCATCAAGCAGGGGAGCTCTGGAAACACCATATATTTT
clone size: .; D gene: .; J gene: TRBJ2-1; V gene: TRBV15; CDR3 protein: CATSSARFYNEQFF; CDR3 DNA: TGTGCCACCAGCAGCGCGCGCTTCTACAATGAGCAGTTCTTC
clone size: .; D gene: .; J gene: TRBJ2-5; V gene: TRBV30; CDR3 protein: CAWSPGGWKTQYF; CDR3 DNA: TGTGCCTGGAGCCCTGGAGGGTGGAAGACCCAGTACTTC
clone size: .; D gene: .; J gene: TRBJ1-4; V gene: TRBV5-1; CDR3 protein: CASSPQGVNEKLFF; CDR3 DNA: TGCGCCAGCAGCCCTCAGGGCGTCAATGAAAAACTGTTTTTT
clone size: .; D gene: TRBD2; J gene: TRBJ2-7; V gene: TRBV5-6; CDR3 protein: CASSLWSRTSGGTTNKQYF; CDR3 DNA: TGTGCCAGCAGCTTGTGGTCCCGGACTAGCGGGGGGACTACGAACAAGCAGTACTTC
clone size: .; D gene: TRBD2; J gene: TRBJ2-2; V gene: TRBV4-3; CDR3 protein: CASSHELAGELGELFF; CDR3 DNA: TGCGCCAGCAGCCATGAACTAGCGGGAGAACTCGGGGAGCTGTTTTTT
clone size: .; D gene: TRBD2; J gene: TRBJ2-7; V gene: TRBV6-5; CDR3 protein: CASSYFTSGRSYEQYF; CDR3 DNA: TGTGCCAGCAGTTATTTTACTAGCGGGAGATCCTACGAGCAGTACTTC
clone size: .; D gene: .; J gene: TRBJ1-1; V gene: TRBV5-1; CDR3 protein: CASSLVLNTEAFF; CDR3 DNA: TGCGCCAGCAGCTTGGTTTTGAACACTGAAGCTTTCTTT
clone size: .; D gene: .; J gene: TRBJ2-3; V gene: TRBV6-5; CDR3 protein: CASSRPGTGTDTQYF; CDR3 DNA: TGTGCCAGCAGTAGGCCCGGGACTGGGACAGATACGCAGTATTTT
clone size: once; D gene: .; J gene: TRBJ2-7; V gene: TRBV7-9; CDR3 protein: CASSGGTVYEQYF; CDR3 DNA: TGTGCCAGCAGCGGCGGGACAGTCTACGAGCAGTACTTC
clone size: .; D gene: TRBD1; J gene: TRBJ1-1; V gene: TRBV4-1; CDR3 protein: CASSQGDRMNTEAFF; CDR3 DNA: TGCGCCAGCAGCCAAGGGGACAGAATGAACACTGAAGCTTTCTTT
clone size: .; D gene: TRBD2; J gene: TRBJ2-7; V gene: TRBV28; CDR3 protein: CASSPAGVIEQYF; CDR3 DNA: TGTGCCAGCAGCCCAGCGGGAGTGATTGAGCAGTACTTC
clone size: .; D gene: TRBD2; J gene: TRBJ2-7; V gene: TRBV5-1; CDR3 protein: CASSLGGLETYEQYF; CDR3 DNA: TGCGCCAGCAGCTTGGGCGGACTAGAGACCTACGAGCAGTACTTC
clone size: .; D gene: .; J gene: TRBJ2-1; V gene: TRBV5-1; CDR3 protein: CASNAHEAQEQFF; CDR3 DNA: TGCGCCAGCAATGCCCACGAGGCTCAAGAGCAGTTCTTC
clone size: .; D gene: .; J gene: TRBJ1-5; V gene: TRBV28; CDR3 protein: CASRGAHSNQPQHF; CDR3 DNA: TGTGCCAGCAGGGGGGCCCATAGCAATCAGCCCCAGCATTTT
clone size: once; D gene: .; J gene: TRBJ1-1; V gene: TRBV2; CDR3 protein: CASGKGDRMNTEAFF; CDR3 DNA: TGTGCCAGCGGCAAAGGGGACCGCATGAACACTGAAGCTTTCTTT
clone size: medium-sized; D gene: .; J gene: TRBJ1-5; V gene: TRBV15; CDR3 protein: CATSSTGYNQPQHF; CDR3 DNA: TGTGCCACCAGCAGCACAGGGTACAACCAGCCCCAGCATTTT
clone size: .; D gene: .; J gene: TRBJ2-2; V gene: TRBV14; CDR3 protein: CASSRKGEHTGELFF; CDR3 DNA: TGTGCCAGCAGCCGGAAGGGGGAACACACCGGGGAGCTGTTTTTT
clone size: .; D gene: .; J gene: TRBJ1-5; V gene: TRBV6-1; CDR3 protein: CASSEDGFQPQHF; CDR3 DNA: TGTGCCAGCAGTGAAGATGGATTTCAGCCCCAGCATTTT
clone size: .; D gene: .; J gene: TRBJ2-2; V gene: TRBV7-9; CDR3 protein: CASTTELSNTGELFF; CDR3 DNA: TGTGCCAGCACGACGGAACTTTCGAACACCGGGGAGCTGTTTTTT
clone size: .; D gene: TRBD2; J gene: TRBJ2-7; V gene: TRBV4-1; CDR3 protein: CASSPPELAGVYEQYF; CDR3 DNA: TGCGCCAGCAGCCCACCGGAGCTAGCGGGAGTCTACGAGCAGTACTTC
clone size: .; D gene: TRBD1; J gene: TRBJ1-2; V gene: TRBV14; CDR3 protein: CASSPGQGLYGYTF; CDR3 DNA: TGTGCCAGCAGCCCCGGACAGGGCCTCTATGGCTACACCTTC
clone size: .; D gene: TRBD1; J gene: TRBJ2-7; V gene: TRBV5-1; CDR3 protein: CASSGWTGNYEQYF; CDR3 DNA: TGCGCCAGCAGCGGCTGGACAGGGAACTACGAGCAGTACTTC
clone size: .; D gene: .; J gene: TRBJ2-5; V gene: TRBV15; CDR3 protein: CATSGVGYQETQYF; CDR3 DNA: TGTGCCACCAGCGGCGTTGGGTACCAAGAGACCCAGTACTTC
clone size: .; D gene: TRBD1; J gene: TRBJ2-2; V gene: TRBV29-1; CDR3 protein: CSVAETTGFQSVAGELFF; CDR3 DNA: TGCAGCGTGGCAGAAACGACAGGGTTTCAGAGCGTGGCCGGGGAGCTGTTTTTT
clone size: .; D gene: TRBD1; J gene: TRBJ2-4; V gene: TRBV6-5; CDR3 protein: CASSYSGTDKNIQYF; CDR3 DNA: TGTGCCAGCAGTTACTCCGGGACAGACAAAAACATTCAGTACTTC
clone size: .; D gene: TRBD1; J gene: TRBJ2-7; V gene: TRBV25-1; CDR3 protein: CASRKQGGEQYF; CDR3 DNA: TGTGCCAGCAGAAAACAGGGGGGCGAGCAGTACTTC
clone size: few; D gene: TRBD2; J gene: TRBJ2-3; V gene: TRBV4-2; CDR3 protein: CASSQEMASGGDTQYF; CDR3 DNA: TGTGCCAGCAGCCAAGAGATGGCTAGCGGGGGAGATACGCAGTATTTT
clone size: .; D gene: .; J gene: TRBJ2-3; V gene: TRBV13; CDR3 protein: CASSLGGLPTDTQYF; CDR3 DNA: TGTGCCAGCAGCTTAGGGGGGTTACCAACAGATACGCAGTATTTT
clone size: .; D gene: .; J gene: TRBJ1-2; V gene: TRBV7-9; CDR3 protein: CASSLLSETNYGYTF; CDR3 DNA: TGTGCCAGCAGCTTGTTGTCCGAGACAAACTATGGCTACACCTTC
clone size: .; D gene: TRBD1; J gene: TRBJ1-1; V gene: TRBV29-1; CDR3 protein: CSTRRTGVNTEAFF; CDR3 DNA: TGCAGCACCAGAAGGACAGGGGTGAACACTGAAGCTTTCTTT
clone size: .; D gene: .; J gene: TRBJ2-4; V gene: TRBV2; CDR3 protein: CASRVEGVAKNIQYF; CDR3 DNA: TGTGCCAGCAGGGTCGAGGGGGTAGCCAAAAACATTCAGTACTTC
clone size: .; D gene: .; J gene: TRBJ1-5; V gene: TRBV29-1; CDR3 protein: CSVVGGAGQPQHF; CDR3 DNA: TGCAGCGTTGTCGGTGGGGCGGGTCAGCCCCAGCATTTT
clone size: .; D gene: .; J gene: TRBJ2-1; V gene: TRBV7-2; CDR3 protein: CASSHRDVMRDEQFF; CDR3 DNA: TGTGCCAGTTCCCACCGGGATGTTATGCGTGATGAGCAGTTCTTC
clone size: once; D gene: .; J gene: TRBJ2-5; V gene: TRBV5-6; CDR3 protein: CASSLVSGEETQYF; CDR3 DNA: TGTGCCAGCAGCTTGGTCTCAGGGGAAGAGACCCAGTACTTC
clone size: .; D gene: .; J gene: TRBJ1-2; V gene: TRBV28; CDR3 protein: CASSLSSWVYGYTF; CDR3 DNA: TGTGCCAGCAGTTTATCGAGCTGGGTCTATGGCTACACCTTC
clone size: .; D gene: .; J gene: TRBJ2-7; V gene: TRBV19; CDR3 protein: CASSIKIQDSYEQYF; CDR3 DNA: TGTGCCAGTAGTATAAAAATACAGGACTCCTACGAGCAGTACTTC
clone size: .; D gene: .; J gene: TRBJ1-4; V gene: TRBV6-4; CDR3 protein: CASSSERGEKLFF; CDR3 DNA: TGTGCCAGCAGCTCTGAACGAGGCGAAAAACTGTTTTTT
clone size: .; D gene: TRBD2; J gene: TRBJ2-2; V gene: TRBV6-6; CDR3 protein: CASSYPGGLTGELFF; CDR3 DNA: TGTGCCAGCAGTTACCCCGGGGGACTAACCGGGGAGCTGTTTTTT
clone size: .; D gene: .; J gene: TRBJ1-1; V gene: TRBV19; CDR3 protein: CASSARWDTEAFF; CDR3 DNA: TGTGCCAGTAGTGCTCGATGGGACACTGAAGCTTTCTTT
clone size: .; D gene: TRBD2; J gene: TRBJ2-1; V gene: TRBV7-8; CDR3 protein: CASSRKELAIAFNNEQFF; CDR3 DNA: TGTGCCAGCAGCAGGAAAGAACTAGCGATCGCTTTCAACAATGAGCAGTTCTTC
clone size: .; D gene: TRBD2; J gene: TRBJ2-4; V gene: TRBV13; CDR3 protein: CASSLWSSGKNIQYF; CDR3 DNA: TGTGCCAGCAGCTTATGGTCTAGCGGCAAAAACATTCAGTACTTC